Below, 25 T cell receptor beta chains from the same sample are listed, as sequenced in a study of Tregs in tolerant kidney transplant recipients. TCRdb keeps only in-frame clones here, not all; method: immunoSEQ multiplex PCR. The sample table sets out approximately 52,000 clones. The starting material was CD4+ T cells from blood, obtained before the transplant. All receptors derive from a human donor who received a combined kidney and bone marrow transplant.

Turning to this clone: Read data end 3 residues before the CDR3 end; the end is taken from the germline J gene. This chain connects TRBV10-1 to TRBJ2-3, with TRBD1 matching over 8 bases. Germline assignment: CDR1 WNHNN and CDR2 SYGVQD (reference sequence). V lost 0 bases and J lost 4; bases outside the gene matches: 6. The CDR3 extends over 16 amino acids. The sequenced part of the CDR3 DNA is TGCGCCAGCAGTGAGTCAGGCAGGGGGCGCGCAGATACG. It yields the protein CASSESGRGRADT. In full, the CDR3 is CASSESGRGRADTQYF.

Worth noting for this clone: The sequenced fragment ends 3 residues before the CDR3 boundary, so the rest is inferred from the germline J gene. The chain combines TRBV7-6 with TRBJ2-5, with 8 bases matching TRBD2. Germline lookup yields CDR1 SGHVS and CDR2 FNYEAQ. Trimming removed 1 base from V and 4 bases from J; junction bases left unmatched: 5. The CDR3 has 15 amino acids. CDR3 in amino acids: CASSLEAGVRETQYF. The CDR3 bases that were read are TGTGCCAGCAGCTTAGAAGCGGGAGTGAGAGAGACC.

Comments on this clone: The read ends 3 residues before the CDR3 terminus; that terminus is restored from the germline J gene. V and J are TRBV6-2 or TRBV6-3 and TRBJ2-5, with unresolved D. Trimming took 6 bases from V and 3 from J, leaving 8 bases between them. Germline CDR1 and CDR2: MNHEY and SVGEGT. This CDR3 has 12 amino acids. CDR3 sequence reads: CASSNRKETQYF. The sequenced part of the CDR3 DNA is TGTGCCAGCAGCAACAGAAAAGAGACC.

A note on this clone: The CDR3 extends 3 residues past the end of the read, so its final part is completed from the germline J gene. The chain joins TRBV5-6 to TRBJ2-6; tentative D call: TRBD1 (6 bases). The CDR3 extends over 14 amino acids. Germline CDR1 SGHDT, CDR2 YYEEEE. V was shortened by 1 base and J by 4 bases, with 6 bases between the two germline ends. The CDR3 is CASSLTGGANVLTF. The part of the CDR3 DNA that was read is TGTGCCAGCAGCTTGACAGGGGGGGCCAACGTC.

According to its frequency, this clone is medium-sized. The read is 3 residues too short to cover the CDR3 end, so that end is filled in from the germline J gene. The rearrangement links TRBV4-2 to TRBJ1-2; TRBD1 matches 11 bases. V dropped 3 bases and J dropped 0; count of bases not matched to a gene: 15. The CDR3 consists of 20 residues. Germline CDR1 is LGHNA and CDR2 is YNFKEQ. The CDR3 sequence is CASSHPTGRTGGPTNYGYTF. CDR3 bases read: TGTGCCAGCAGCCATCCAACCGGTCGGACAGGGGGCCCCACTAACTATGGC.

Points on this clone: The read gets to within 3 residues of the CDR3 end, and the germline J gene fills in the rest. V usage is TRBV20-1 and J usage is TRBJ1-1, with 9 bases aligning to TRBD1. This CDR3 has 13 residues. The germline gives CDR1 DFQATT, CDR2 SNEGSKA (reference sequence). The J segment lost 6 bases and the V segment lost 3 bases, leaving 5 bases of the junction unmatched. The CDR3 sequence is CSARDRGRAEAFF. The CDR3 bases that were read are TGCAGTGCTAGGGACAGGGGTCGCGCTGAA.

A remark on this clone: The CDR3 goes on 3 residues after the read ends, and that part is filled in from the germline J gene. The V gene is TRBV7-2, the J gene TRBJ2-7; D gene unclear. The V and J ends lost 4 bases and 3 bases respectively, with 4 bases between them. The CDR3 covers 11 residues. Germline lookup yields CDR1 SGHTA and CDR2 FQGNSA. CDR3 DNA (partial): TGTGCCAGCAGCTCCTTCTACGAG. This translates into CASSSFYE. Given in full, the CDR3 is CASSSFYEQYF.

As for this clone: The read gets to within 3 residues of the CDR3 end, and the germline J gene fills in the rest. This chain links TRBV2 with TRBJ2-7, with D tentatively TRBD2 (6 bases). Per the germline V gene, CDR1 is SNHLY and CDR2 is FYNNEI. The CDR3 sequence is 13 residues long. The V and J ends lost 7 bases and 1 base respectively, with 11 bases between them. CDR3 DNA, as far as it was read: TGTGCCAGCACTCTAGCGAGATCCTACGAG. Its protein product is CASTLARSYE. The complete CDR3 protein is CASTLARSYEQYF.

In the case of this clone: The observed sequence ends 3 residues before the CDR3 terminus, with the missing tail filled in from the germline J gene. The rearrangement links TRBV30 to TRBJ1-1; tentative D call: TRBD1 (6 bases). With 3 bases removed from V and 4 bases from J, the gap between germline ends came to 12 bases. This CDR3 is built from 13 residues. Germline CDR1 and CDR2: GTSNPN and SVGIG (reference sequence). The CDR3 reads CAWSQGLGTEAFF. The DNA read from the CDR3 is TGTGCCTGGAGCCAGGGGTTGGGCACTGAA.

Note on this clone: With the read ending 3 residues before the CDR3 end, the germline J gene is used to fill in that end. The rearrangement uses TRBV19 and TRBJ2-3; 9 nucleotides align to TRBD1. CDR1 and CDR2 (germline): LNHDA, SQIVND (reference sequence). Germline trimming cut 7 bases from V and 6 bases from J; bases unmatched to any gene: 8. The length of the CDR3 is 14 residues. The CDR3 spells CASIAQGAGDTQYF. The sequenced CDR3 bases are TGTGCCAGTATCGCACAGGGGGCAGGGGATACG.

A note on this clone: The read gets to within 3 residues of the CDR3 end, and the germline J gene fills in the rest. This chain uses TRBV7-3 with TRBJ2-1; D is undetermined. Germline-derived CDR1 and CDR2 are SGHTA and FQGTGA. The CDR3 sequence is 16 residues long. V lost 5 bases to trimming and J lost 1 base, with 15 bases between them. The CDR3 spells CASSPGSWSSYNEQFF. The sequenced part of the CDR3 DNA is TGTGCCAGCAGCCCCGGTAGCTGGAGTTCCTACAATGAG. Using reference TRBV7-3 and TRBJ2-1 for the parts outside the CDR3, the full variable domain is GAGVSQTPSNKVTEKGKYVELRCDPISGHTALYWYRQSLGQGPEFLIYFQGTGAADDSGLPNDRFFAVRPEGSVSTLKIQRTERGDSAVYLCASSPGSWSSYNEQFFGPGTRLTVL.

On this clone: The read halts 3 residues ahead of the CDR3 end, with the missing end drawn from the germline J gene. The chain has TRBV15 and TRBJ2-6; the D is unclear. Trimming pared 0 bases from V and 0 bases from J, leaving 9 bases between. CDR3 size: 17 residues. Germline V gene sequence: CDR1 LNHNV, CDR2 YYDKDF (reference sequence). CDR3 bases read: TGTGCCACCAGCAGAGAGGGCAGCTCCTCTGGGGCCAACGTC. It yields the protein CATSREGSSSGANV. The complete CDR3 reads CATSREGSSSGANVLTF.

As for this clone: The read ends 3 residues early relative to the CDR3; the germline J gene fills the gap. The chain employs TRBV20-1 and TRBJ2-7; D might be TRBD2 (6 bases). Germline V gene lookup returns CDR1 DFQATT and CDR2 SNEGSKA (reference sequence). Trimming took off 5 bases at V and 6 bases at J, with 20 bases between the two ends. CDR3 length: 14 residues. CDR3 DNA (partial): TGCAGTGCTGACCCTAGGGCGGGATTAGGCGAG. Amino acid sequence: CSADPRAGLGE. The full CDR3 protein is CSADPRAGLGEQYF.

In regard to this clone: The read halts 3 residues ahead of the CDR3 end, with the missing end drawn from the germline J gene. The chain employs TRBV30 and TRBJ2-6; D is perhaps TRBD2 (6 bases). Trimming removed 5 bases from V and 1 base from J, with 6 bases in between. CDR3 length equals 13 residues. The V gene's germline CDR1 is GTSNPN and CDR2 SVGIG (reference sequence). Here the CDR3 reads CAWGLSGANVLTF. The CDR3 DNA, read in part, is TGTGCCTGGGGACTATCTGGGGCCAACGTC.

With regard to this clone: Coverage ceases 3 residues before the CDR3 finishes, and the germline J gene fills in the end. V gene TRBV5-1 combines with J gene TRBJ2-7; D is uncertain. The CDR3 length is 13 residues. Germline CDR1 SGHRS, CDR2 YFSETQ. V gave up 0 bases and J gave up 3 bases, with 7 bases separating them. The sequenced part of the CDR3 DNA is TGCGCCAGCAGCTTGGTGCAGAACTACGAG. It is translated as CASSLVQNYE. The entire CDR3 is CASSLVQNYEQYF.

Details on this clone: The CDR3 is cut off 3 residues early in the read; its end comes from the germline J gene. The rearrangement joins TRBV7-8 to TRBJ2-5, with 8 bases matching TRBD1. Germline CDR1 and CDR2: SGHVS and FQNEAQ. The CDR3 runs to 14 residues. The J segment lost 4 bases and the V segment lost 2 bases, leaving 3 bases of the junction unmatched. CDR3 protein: CASSLIGQGETQYF. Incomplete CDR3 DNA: TGTGCCAGCAGCTTAATAGGACAGGGAGAGACC.

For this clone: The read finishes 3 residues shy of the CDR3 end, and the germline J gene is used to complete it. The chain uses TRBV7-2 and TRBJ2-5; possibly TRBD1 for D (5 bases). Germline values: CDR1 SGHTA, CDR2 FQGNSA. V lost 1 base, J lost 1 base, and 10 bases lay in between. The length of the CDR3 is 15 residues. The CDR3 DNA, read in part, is TGTGCCAGCAGCTTAGGGCAGGGCGGCCAAGAGACC. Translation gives CASSLGQGGQET. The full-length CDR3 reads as CASSLGQGGQETQYF.

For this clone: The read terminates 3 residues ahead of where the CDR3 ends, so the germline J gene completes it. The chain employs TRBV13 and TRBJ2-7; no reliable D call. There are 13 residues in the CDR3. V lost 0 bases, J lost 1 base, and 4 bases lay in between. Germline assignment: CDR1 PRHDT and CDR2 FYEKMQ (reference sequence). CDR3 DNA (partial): TGTGCCAGCAGCTTAGGCGTTTCCTACGAG. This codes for CASSLGVSYE. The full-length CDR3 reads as CASSLGVSYEQYF.

CDR3 protein: CASSPGQHMNTEAFF. CDR3 DNA (partial): TGCGCCAGCAGCCCGGGACAGCACATGAACACTGAA. The genes are TRBV5-1 and TRBJ1-1; the match to TRBD1 covers 7 bases. The CDR3 end falls 3 residues outside the read, so it is completed with the germline J gene. Germline values: CDR1 SGHRS, CDR2 YFSETQ. The CDR3 contains 15 residues. Trimming at V came to 4 bases and at J to 0 bases, leaving 6 bases not matched to a gene.

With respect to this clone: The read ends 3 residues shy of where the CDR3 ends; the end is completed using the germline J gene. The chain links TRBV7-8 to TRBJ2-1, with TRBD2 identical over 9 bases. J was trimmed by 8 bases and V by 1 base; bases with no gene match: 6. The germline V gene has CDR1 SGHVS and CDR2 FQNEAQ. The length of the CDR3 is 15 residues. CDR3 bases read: TGTGCCAGCAGCTTAGAACTAGCGGGCAATCATGAG. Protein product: CASSLELAGNHE. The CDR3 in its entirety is CASSLELAGNHEQFF.

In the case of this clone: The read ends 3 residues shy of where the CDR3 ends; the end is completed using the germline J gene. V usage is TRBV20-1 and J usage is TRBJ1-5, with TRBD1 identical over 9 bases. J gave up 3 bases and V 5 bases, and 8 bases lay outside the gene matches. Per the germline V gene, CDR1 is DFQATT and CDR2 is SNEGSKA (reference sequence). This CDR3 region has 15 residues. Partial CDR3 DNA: TGCAGTGCTTCAACTGGGACAGGGCCCAATCAGCCC. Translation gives CSASTGTGPNQP. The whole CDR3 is CSASTGTGPNQPQHF.

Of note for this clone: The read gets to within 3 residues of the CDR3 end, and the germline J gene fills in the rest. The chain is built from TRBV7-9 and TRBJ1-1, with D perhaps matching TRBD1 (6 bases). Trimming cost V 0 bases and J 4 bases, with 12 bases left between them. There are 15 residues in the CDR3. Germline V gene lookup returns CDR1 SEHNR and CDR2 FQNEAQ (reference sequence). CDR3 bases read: TGTGCCAGCAGCTTAGCAAGGGGGTTGGGCACTGAA. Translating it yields CASSLARGLGTE. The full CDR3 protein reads CASSLARGLGTEAFF.

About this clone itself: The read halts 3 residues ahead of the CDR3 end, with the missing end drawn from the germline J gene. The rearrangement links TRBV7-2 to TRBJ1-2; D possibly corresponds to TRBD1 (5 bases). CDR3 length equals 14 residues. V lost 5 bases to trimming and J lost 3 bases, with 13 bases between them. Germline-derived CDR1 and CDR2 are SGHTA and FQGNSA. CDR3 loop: CASSTRVGDYGYTF. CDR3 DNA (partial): TGTGCCAGCAGCACCAGGGTTGGCGACTATGGC.

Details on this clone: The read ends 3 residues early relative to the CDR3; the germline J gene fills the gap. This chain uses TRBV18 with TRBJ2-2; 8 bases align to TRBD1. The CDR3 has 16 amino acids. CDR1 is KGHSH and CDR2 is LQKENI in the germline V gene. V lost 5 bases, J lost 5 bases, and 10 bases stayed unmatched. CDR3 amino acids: CASSAEEQGVTGELFF. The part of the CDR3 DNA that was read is TGTGCCAGCTCAGCCGAGGAACAGGGGGTTACCGGGGAG.

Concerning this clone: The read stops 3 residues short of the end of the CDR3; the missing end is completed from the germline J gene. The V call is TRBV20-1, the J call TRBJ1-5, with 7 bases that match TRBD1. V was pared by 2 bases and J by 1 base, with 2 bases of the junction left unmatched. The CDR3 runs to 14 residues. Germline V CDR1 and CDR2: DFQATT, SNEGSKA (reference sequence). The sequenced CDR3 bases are TGCAGTGCTAGACCGACAGGGAGCAATCAGCCC. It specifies CSARPTGSNQP. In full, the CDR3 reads CSARPTGSNQPQHF.